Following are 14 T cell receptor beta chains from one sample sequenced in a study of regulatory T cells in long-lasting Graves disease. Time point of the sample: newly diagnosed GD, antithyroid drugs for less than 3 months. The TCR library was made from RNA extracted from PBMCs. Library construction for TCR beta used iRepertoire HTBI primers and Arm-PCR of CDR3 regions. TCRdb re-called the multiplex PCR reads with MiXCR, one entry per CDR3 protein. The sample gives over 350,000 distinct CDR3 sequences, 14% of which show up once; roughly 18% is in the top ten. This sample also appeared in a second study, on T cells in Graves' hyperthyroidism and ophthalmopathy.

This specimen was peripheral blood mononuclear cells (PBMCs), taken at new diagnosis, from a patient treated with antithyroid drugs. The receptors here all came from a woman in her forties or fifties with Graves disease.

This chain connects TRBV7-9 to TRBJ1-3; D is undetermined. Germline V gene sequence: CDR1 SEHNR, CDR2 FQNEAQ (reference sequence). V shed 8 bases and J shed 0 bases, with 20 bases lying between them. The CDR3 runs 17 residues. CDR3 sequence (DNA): TGTGCCAGCGCCTCTCCGGGTCAAGACCTCTCTGGAAACACCATATATTTT. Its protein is CASASPGQDLSGNTIYF.

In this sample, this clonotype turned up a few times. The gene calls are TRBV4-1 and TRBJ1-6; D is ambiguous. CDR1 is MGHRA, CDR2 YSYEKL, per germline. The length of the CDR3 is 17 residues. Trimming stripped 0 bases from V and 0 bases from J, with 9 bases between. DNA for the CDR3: TGCGCCAGCAGCCAAGAGCAGACCAGCTCCTATAATTCACCCCTCCACTTT. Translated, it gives CASSQEQTSSYNSPLHF.

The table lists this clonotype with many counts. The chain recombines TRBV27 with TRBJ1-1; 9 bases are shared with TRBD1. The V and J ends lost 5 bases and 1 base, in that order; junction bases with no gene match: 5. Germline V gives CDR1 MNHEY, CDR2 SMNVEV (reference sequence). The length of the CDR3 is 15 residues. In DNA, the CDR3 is TGTGCCAGCAGTGCCGGACAGGGGAGGAACACTGAAGCTTTCTTT. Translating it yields CASSAGQGRNTEAFF.

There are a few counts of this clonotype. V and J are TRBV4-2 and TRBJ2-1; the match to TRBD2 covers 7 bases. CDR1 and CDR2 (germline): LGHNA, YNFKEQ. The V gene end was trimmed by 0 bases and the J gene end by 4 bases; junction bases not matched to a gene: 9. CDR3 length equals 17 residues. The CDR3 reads CASSQESRGRRYNEQFF. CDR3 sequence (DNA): TGTGCCAGCAGCCAAGAGAGCCGCGGGAGACGGTACAATGAGCAGTTCTTC.

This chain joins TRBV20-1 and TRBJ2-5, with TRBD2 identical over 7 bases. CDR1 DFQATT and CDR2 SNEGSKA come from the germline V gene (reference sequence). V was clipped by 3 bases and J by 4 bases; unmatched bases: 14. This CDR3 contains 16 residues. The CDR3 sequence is CSASPPGGRAAETQYF. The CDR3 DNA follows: TGCAGTGCTAGCCCCCCTGGAGGGAGGGCCGCAGAGACCCAGTACTTC.

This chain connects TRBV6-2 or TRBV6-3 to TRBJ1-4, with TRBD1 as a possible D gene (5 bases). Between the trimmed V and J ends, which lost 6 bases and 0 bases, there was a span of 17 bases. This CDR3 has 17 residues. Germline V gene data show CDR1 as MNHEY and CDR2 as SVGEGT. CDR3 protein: CASRHRQTDPTNEKLFF. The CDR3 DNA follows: TGTGCCAGCAGGCATCGACAGACAGACCCAACTAATGAAAAACTGTTTTTT.

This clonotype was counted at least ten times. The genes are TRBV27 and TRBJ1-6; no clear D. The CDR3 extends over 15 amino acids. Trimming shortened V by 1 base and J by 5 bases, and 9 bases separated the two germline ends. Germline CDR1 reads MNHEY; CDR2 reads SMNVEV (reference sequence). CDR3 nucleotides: TGTGCCAGCAGTTTATACAGATCCAATAATTCACCCCTCCACTTT. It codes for CASSLYRSNNSPLHF.

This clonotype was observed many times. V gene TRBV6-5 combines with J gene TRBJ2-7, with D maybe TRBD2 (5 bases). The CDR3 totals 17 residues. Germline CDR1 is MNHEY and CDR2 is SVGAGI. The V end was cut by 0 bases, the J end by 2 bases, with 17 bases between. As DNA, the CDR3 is TGTGCCAGCAGTTACTCGTCTGGACTGAATGATGCCTACGAGCAGTACTTC. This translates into CASSYSSGLNDAYEQYF.

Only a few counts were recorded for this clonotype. The CDR3 DNA is TGTGCCAGCTCTAGGCGGGAACTTGCTGGAAACACCATATATTTT. It encodes CASSRRELAGNTIYF. V gene TRBV18 combines with J gene TRBJ1-3; D unclear. V was trimmed by 6 bases and J by 2 bases, leaving 14 bases between them. Germline lookup yields CDR1 KGHSH and CDR2 LQKENI. This CDR3 has 15 amino acids.

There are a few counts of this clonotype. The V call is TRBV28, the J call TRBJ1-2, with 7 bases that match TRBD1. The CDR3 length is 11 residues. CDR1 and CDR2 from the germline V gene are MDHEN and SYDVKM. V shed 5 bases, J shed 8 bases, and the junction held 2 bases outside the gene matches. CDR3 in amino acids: CASSPGGGYTF. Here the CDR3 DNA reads TGTGCCAGCAGTCCAGGGGGGGGCTACACCTTC.

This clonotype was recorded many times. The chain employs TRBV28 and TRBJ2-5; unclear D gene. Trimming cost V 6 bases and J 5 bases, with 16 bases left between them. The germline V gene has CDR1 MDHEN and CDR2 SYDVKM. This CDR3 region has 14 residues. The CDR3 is CASRPRSLRETQYF. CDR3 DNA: TGTGCCAGCAGGCCCAGGTCCCTTCGGGAGACCCAGTACTTC. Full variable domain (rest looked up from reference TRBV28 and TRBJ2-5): DVKVTQSSRYLVKRTGEKVFLECVQDMDHENMFWYRQDPGLGLRLIYFSYDVKMKEKGDIPEGYSVSREKKERFSLILESASTNQTSMYLCASRPRSLRETQYFGPGTRLLVL.

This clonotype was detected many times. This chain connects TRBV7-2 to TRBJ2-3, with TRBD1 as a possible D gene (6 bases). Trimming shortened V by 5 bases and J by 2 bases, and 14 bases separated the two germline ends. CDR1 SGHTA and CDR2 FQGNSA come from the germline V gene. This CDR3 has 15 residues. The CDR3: CASSAQTGFTDTQYF. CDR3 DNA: TGTGCCAGCAGCGCCCAGACAGGTTTCACAGATACGCAGTATTTT.

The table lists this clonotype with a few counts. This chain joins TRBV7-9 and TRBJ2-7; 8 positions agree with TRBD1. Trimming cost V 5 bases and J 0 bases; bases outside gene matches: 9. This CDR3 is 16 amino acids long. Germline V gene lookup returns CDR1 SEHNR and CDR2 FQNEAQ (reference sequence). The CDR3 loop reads CASSPRQGTDSYEQYF. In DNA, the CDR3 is TGTGCCAGCAGCCCGAGACAGGGGACCGACTCCTACGAGCAGTACTTC.

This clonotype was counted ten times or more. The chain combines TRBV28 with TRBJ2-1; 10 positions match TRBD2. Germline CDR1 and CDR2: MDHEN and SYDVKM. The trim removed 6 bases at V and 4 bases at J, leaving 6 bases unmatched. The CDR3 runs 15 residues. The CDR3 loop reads CASRSLAGAYNEQFF. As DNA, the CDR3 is TGTGCCAGCAGGTCTCTAGCGGGAGCATACAATGAGCAGTTCTTC.